The 25 T cell receptor beta chains below all came from one sample that was sequenced in a study of T cell repertoires in breast cancer. During the second nested PCR, blocking oligonucleotides suppressed genes that were not paired. MiXCR was run by TCRdb on the emulsion pairing reads, yielding one entry per CDR3 protein. The sample has over 700 distinct CDR3 sequences; about 35% are singletons. The expanded emulsion RT-PCR method captured paired alpha and beta chains from CD8+ T cells. The source material was CD8+ T cells. The receptors were gathered from a pool of human donors with breast cancer or a healthy control (not recorded which).

This clonotype is medium-sized (0.01 to 0.1%) by share. V gene TRBV7-2 combines with J gene TRBJ2-6, with a weak D call TRBD1 (6 bases). CDR3 length: 20 residues. Germline V CDR1 and CDR2: SGHTA, FQGNSA. V was cut by 5 bases and J by 0 bases, with 23 bases left in between. The CDR3 protein is CASSNRPGHQVSSGANVLTF. CDR3 nucleotide sequence: TGTGCCAGCAGCAATCGGCCGGGACACCAAGTTAGCTCTGGGGCCAACGTCCTGACTTTC.

This clonotype is termed large. The J gene is TRBJ2-2, the V gene TRBV7-3; D gene uncertain. V was shortened by 1 base and J by 4 bases, with 7 bases between the two germline ends. This CDR3 region has 14 residues. Per the germline V gene, CDR1 is SGHTA and CDR2 is FQGTGA. CDR3 nucleotide sequence: TGTGCCAGCAGCTTAAACGAGCTCACCGGGGAGCTGTTTTTT. Encoded protein: CASSLNELTGELFF.

This clonotype is categorized as large. The rearrangement uses TRBV7-2 and TRBJ2-7, with 8 nucleotides matching TRBD2. V shed 5 bases, J shed 0 bases, and the junction held 0 bases outside the gene matches. The CDR3 totals 13 residues. CDR1 is SGHTA, CDR2 FQGNSA, per germline. CDR3: CASSRGGSYEQYF. CDR3 bases: TGTGCCAGCAGCCGGGGGGGCTCCTACGAGCAGTACTTC.

V usage is TRBV7-3 and J usage is TRBJ2-3; D remains unclear. Germline V lookup: CDR1 SGHTA, CDR2 FQGTGA. The CDR3 sequence is 15 residues long. V lost 2 bases to trimming and J lost 6 bases, with 15 bases between them. CDR3 in DNA: TGTGCCAGCAGCTTAGTGGGCGGTCTCAGGGATACGCAGTATTTT. Protein sequence: CASSLVGGLRDTQYF. The variable domain in full, with the rest retrieved from reference TRBV7-3 and TRBJ2-3, is GAGVSQTPSNKVTEKGKYVELRCDPISGHTALYWYRQSLGQGPEFLIYFQGTGAADDSGLPNDRFFAVRPEGSVSTLKIQRTERGDSAVYLCASSLVGGLRDTQYFGPGTRLTVL.

By frequency in the sample, this clonotype is medium-sized. The conserved final phenylalanine or tryptophan is absent from the CDR3, which likely points to a read error. This rearrangement joins TRBV5-4 to TRBJ1-1; D is uncertain. The CDR3 is 13 amino acids. In germline, CDR1 is SGHNT, CDR2 YYREEE (reference sequence). V was pared by 4 bases and J by 5 bases, with 12 bases between. DNA for the CDR3: TGTGCCAGCAGCCCTGAAGGGTGGACTGAAGCTTTCTCT. Protein product: CASSPEGWTEAFS.

This clonotype qualifies as large. This chain connects TRBV7-3 to TRBJ2-1; 11 bases agree with TRBD2. Germline CDR1 reads SGHTA; CDR2 reads FQGTGA. The CDR3 spans 15 residues. V lost 6 bases to trimming and J lost 2 bases; unmatched junction nucleotides: 3. The CDR3 loop is CASSSTSGAYNEQFF. As DNA, the CDR3 is TGTGCCAGCAGTTCGACTAGCGGGGCCTACAATGAGCAGTTCTTC.

A single count supports this clonotype. A much larger clone differs from this one at a single base, so this may be a read error. The J gene is TRBJ2-1, the V gene TRBV7-9, with D possibly TRBD2 on 6 matching bases. Per germline, CDR1 SEHNR and CDR2 FQNEAQ (reference sequence). V was pared by 8 bases and J by 4 bases, with 18 bases between. This CDR3 comprises 15 residues. The CDR3 is CASGVPGRGYNEQFF. The CDR3 coding sequence is TGTGCCAGCGGCGTCCCGGGACGGGGGTACAATGAGCAGTTCTTC. Complete variable domain (other parts from reference TRBV7-9 and TRBJ2-1): DTGVSQNPRHKITKRGQNVTFRCDPISEHNRLYWYRQTLGQGPEFLTYFQNEAQLEKSRLLSDRFSAERPKGSFSTLEIQRTEQGDSAMYLCASGVPGRGYNEQFFGPGTRLTVL.

This clonotype was counted a few times. This chain joins TRBV6-6 and TRBJ2-7, with TRBD2 matching 8 bases. This CDR3 region has 14 residues. V was clipped by 0 bases and J by 6 bases; unmatched bases: 4. Germline V gene data show CDR1 as MNHNY and CDR2 as SVGAGI (reference sequence). The CDR3 DNA reads TGTGCCAGCAGTTACTCAGGACGGGAGGGCGAGCAGTACTTC. Protein: CASSYSGREGEQYF.

By share, this clonotype ranks as large. The chain couples TRBV7-3 to TRBJ1-2; 9 bases match TRBD1. J lost 7 bases, V lost 4 bases, and 4 bases had no gene match. In germline, CDR1 is SGHTA, CDR2 FQGTGA. There are 13 residues in the CDR3. The CDR3 protein is CASSSGTGTGYTF. In DNA form, the CDR3 reads TGTGCCAGCAGCTCGGGGACAGGGACTGGCTACACCTTC.

The chain joins TRBV7-3 to TRBJ2-2; D is perhaps TRBD1 (6 bases). CDR1 SGHTA and CDR2 FQGTGA come from the germline V gene. V dropped 5 bases and J dropped 2 bases, with 12 bases sitting between them. This CDR3 contains 15 residues. This CDR3 is CASSLKGTNTGELFF. The CDR3, as DNA: TGTGCCAGCAGCCTCAAAGGGACAAACACCGGGGAGCTGTTTTTT.

As regards this clonotype: A read error is likely, as this CDR3 ends without the conserved phenylalanine or tryptophan. The rearrangement joins TRBV6-5 to TRBJ2-1, with a tentative D call TRBD2 (5 bases). Looked up from germline, CDR1 is MNHEY and CDR2 is SVGAGI. The CDR3 extends over 13 amino acids. V lost 2 bases and J 6 bases, leaving 8 bases between the germline ends. The DNA for the CDR3 is TGTGCCAGCAGTTACGGACTGGCCAATGAGCAGTTCCTC. This encodes CASSYGLANEQFL.

This clonotype is labeled as large. The chain has TRBV7-2 and TRBJ2-1; D possibly matches TRBD1 or TRBD2 (5 bases each). The CDR3 totals 12 residues. Germline V gene sequence: CDR1 SGHTA, CDR2 FQGNSA. V was pared by 5 bases and J by 10 bases, with 12 bases between. CDR3 sequence reads: CASSARGPEQFF. As DNA, the CDR3 is TGTGCCAGCAGCGCCCGGGGCCCCGAGCAGTTCTTC. Together with reference TRBV7-2 and TRBJ2-1, the CDR3 gives the full variable domain: GAGVSQSPSNKVTEKGKDVELRCDPISGHTALYWYRQSLGQGLEFLIYFQGNSAPDKSGLPSDRFSAERTGGSVSTLTIQRTQQEDSAVYLCASSARGPEQFFGPGTRLTVL.

The chain uses TRBV10-1 and TRBJ1-4; D is uncertain. The germline V gene encodes CDR1 WNHNN and CDR2 SYGVQD (reference sequence). CDR3 length: 12 residues. V gave up 4 bases and J gave up 16 bases, with 16 bases separating them. The CDR3 DNA is TGCGCCAGCAGTGCAGCCAGGTCTGAACGGTTTTTT. It yields the protein CASSAARSERFF.

Note on this clonotype: Compared with germline, one end of the junction differs, possibly owing to a read error. The J gene is TRBJ2-1, the V gene TRBV6-2 or TRBV6-3; 9 nucleotides align to TRBD1. From germline, CDR1 is MNHEY and CDR2 SVGEGT. The CDR3 is 16 residues long. The CDR3 region has the DNA TGTGCCAGCAGCTACATACAGGGGGCAAAGGGGAATGAGCAGTCCTTC. Its translation: CASSYIQGAKGNEQSF.

Notes on this clonotype: The conserved final phenylalanine or tryptophan is absent from the CDR3, which likely points to a read error. The rearrangement joins TRBV7-2 to TRBJ2-7; 9 bases match TRBD2. V shed 5 bases, J shed 1 base, and the junction held 6 bases outside the gene matches. CDR1 is SGHTA, CDR2 FQGNSA, per germline. The CDR3 contains 15 residues. The CDR3 loop is CASSPLTSGSYEQYS. The CDR3 DNA is TGTGCCAGCAGCCCCCTTACTAGCGGGTCCTACGAGCAGTACTCC.

Comment on this clonotype: A clone one base away is much larger, so this may be a read error. This chain links TRBV7-6 with TRBJ2-7; 7 bases are a match to TRBD1. The length of the CDR3 is 14 residues. Germline CDR1 reads SGHVS; CDR2 reads FNYEAQ. J lost 0 bases, V lost 5 bases, and 4 bases had no gene match. CDR3 sequence: CASSGRDSSYEQYF. The CDR3 nucleotides are TGTGCCAGCAGCGGCCGGGACAGCTCCTACGAGCAGTACTTC.

This clonotype is judged medium-sized (0.01 to 0.1%). Mismatch with germline at one junction end may stem from a read error. The chain has TRBV7-2 and TRBJ2-7; TRBD2 aligns across 12 bases. This CDR3 spans 13 amino acids. Germline CDR1 reads SGHTA; CDR2 reads FQGNSA. Here the CDR3 DNA reads TGTGCCAGCAGCTTCGGACTAGCGGGGTATCTGAACTTC. Translating it yields CASSFGLAGYLNF. Full variable domain (missing parts from reference TRBV7-2 and TRBJ2-7): GAGVSQSPSNKVTEKGKDVELRCDPISGHTALYWYRQSLGQGLEFLIYFQGNSAPDKSGLPSDRFSAERTGGSVSTLTIQRTQQEDSAVYLCASSFGLAGYLNFGPGTRLTVT.

The chain combines TRBV7-6 with TRBJ1-1; a possible D gene is TRBD1 (6 bases). Germline CDR1 SGHVS, CDR2 FNYEAQ. The CDR3 has 17 residues. The germline V and J ends were trimmed by 5 bases and 0 bases, with 19 bases remaining between them. The CDR3 is CASSLGRGLPLNTEAFF. The CDR3 DNA follows: TGTGCCAGCAGCCTTGGGCGGGGGCTTCCCTTGAACACTGAAGCTTTCTTT.

The chain combines TRBV28 with TRBJ2-7; 8 nucleotides line up with TRBD2. Germline V lookup: CDR1 MDHEN, CDR2 SYDVKM. With V trimmed by 7 bases and J by 5 bases, 10 bases remained unmatched. The length of the CDR3 is 14 residues. The CDR3 spells CASNSPGGFNEQYF. The CDR3 nucleotides are TGTGCCAGCAATTCCCCGGGGGGGTTTAACGAGCAGTACTTC.

This clonotype counts as hyperexpanded (1% or more). The chain joins TRBV7-2 to TRBJ2-3; no clear D. Trimming took 1 base from V and 4 from J, leaving 9 bases between them. This CDR3 spans 14 amino acids. CDR1 SGHTA and CDR2 FQGNSA come from the germline V gene. The CDR3 DNA sequence: TGTGCCAGCAGCTTAGAACGGTTTGCAGATACGCAGTATTTT. Its protein is CASSLERFADTQYF.

This clonotype has only a few counts. The rearrangement joins TRBV6-8 to TRBJ1-2; 9 nucleotides align to TRBD1. The CDR3 runs to 16 residues. Germline lookup yields CDR1 MNHGY and CDR2 SAAAGT. The V gene end was trimmed by 6 bases and the J gene end by 4 bases; junction bases not matched to a gene: 12. The CDR3 spells CASSKRPRDRVYGYTF. The CDR3 region has the DNA TGTGCCAGCAGCAAACGTCCCCGGGACAGGGTCTATGGCTACACCTTC.

This clonotype is large (0.1 to 1%) within its sample. The chain uses TRBV7-9 and TRBJ1-1; 8 bases fit TRBD1. Germline V gene data show CDR1 as SEHNR and CDR2 as FQNEAQ (reference sequence). The CDR3 sequence is 14 residues long. V gave up 5 bases and J gave up 5 bases; unmatched junction bases: 7. CDR3 sequence reads: CASSPSTGGTEAFF. CDR3 DNA sequence: TGTGCCAGCAGCCCCAGCACAGGGGGGACTGAAGCTTTCTTT.

Many counts were recorded for this clonotype. The germline gene is not matched at one end of the junction; a read error may be the cause. The chain combines TRBV19 with TRBJ2-5, with 10 bases identical to TRBD2. CDR3 size: 15 residues. CDR1 and CDR2 (germline): LNHDA, SQIVND (reference sequence). CDR3 bases: TGCGCCAGTAGGCAGGTAGCGGGAGGACAAGAGGCCCAGTACTTC. Translated: CASRQVAGGQEAQYF.

This clonotype was seen a few times. J is TRBJ2-5 and V is TRBV12-3 or TRBV12-4, with 8 bases aligning to TRBD2. The CDR3 covers 14 residues. V was clipped by 6 bases and J by 2 bases; unmatched bases: 5. The CDR3 nucleotides read TGTGCCAGCAGCGAGCGGGGGCTACAAGAGACCCAGTACTTC. This gives the protein CASSERGLQETQYF.

This clonotype was seen only a few times. This sequence joins TRBV5-6 and TRBJ1-5; no definite D call. Germline V gene lookup returns CDR1 SGHDT and CDR2 YYEEEE. The CDR3 covers 12 residues. V was cut by 3 bases and J by 5 bases, with 6 bases left in between. CDR3 DNA sequence: TGTGCCAGCAGCTGGGGTGATCAGCCCCAGCATTTT. Translation: CASSWGDQPQHF.